The rows below give T cell receptor beta chains drawn from one sample of a study of blood T cell repertoires in COVID-19. Method: immunoSEQ multiplex PCR; TCRdb's copy keeps in-frame clones and lacks some. The sample shows 250,000 to 350,000 clones, roughly 90% of them seen only once. The sequencing input was peripheral blood. The receptors were sampled from a woman aged 60 to 75 with acute or convalescent COVID-19. CDR3s include the opening cysteine and the closing phenylalanine or tryptophan. Each record gives: clone size, V gene, J gene, D gene, CDR3 length, CDR3 protein. The D gene is left open where the match is weak. Size is stated for part of the rows, as once, few or many counts, or as a class when the clone is expanded.

NA	TRBV3-1/TRBV3-2	TRBJ2-3	NA	15	CASSQDGGSTDTQYF
once	TRBV2	TRBJ1-1	NA	14	CASGTRRGATEAFF
NA	TRBV28	TRBJ2-5	NA	17	CASSPRDNLRLAETQYF
few	TRBV4-2	TRBJ1-5	NA	16	CASSQDLRGFNQPQHF
once	TRBV7-8	TRBJ1-4	TRBD1	17	CASSTRTGNRANEKLFF
once	TRBV14	TRBJ2-7	TRBD1	16	CASSQDEGARSYEQYF
few	TRBV20-1	TRBJ2-5	NA	14	CSAGEASRWETQYF
NA	TRBV19	TRBJ1-2	TRBD1	15	CASSIGRGKNYGYTF
NA	TRBV6-2/TRBV6-3	TRBJ2-1	TRBD2	16	CASSYSRVAGNNEQFF
NA	TRBV28	TRBJ2-7	TRBD2	15	CASNPAGGNSYEQYF
NA	TRBV19	TRBJ1-5	TRBD1	16	CASSVGQVSSNQPQHF
NA	TRBV7-2	TRBJ2-1	NA	17	CASSFTSPGAGDNEQFF
NA	TRBV7-9	TRBJ2-6	NA	19	CASSLANLTPLSGANVLTF
once	TRBV25-1	TRBJ2-5	TRBD2	16	CASAQTSGRYQETQYF
NA	TRBV7-9	TRBJ1-2	TRBD1	14	CASSTRQGMYGYTF
NA	TRBV15	TRBJ1-4	NA	14	CATSRDVEGSHLFF
few	TRBV6-2/TRBV6-3	TRBJ2-7	NA	14	CASSYMLSSYEQYF
NA	TRBV27	TRBJ2-1	NA	16	CASSPEAWSSYNEQFF
NA	TRBV4-1	TRBJ2-7	NA	16	CASSPRGAGGRAEQYF
NA	TRBV28	TRBJ1-6	NA	13	CASSLLYNSPLHF
NA	TRBV11-2	TRBJ1-1	NA	15	CASSSKQGMNTEAFF
NA	TRBV29-1	TRBJ1-1	NA	12	CSVQGVSTEAFF
NA	TRBV20-1	TRBJ2-3	NA	13	CSASTGGTDTQYF
few	TRBV10-3	TRBJ2-7	TRBD2	14	CAISLTSENYEQYF
NA	TRBV2	TRBJ2-7	TRBD2	14	CASKRGGTSYEQYF
NA	TRBV7-2	TRBJ1-3	NA	16	CASSLGLGTRGNTIYF
NA	TRBV7-9	TRBJ2-1	TRBD2	16	CASSLQAGGLFSEQFF
NA	TRBV18	TRBJ2-3	TRBD2	17	CASSPPAGRASTDTQYF
NA	TRBV15	TRBJ2-7	NA	13	CATSREAAYEQYF
few	TRBV7-9	TRBJ1-3	TRBD1	14	CASSVTGAGNTIYF
NA	TRBV28	TRBJ1-2	NA	12	CASSPSGEGYTF
NA	TRBV19	TRBJ2-2	NA	15	CASRRRQKGAGELFF
NA	TRBV11-2	TRBJ1-3	NA	17	CASSRGEVSGSGNTIYF
NA	TRBV13	TRBJ2-2	TRBD2	17	CASSSWTNLREGGELFF
NA	TRBV4-2	TRBJ1-2	NA	16	CASSRLGGAQDYGYTF
NA	TRBV5-1	TRBJ2-7	NA	14	CASSLTGTPYEQYF
once	TRBV7-9	TRBJ2-5	NA	16	CAILVSPRGEQETQYF
NA	TRBV6-2/TRBV6-3	TRBJ2-2	NA	15	CASSRPGSVPRELFF
NA	TRBV11-2	TRBJ2-1	NA	16	CASSYILASSYNEQFF
NA	TRBV4-2	TRBJ1-5	NA	15	CASSVGAQVNQPQHF
NA	TRBV6-5	TRBJ2-7	TRBD1	14	CASSRDRGLYEQYF
once	TRBV2	TRBJ2-2	NA	12	CASRVDTGELFF